Listed below are T cell receptor beta chains from one sample, sequenced in a study of Graves' ophthalmopathy and Graves' hyperthyroidism. TCRdb independently ran MiXCR on the multiplex PCR reads; one entry per CDR3 protein. Of 400,000 or so distinct CDR3 sequences in the sample, about a sixth were seen once. What was sequenced was peripheral blood. The receptor set was obtained from an adult woman with stable Graves' hyperthyroidism. CDR3s include the opening cysteine and the closing phenylalanine or tryptophan. The order of the fields is D gene, V gene, J gene, clone size, CDR3 DNA, CDR3 protein. The D gene is left open where the match is weak. Only part of the rows carry a size: once, few, many, or a class if the clone is expanded.

D gene: NA
V gene: TRBV6-2/TRBV6-3
J gene: TRBJ2-7
clone size: many
CDR3 DNA: TGTGCCAGCAGTTACTCGATCTTCGAGAATCCAACCTACGAGCAGTACTTC
CDR3 protein: CASSYSIFENPTYEQYF

D gene: NA
V gene: TRBV9
J gene: TRBJ2-2
clone size: many
CDR3 DNA: TGTGCCAGCAGCGTCGGTAGCGCGAACACCGGGGAGCTGTTTTTT
CDR3 protein: CASSVGSANTGELFF

D gene: NA
V gene: TRBV19
J gene: TRBJ2-5
clone size: many
CDR3 DNA: TGTGCCAGTAGTATAGGGCTGGACCGAGAGACCCAGTACTTC
CDR3 protein: CASSIGLDRETQYF

D gene: TRBD1
V gene: TRBV13
J gene: TRBJ2-3
clone size: few
CDR3 DNA: TGTGCCAGCAGCTCGGACAGGGGAATAACAGATACGCAGTATTTT
CDR3 protein: CASSSDRGITDTQYF

D gene: NA
V gene: TRBV2
J gene: TRBJ2-7
clone size: many
CDR3 DNA: TGTGCCAGCGAAAACAGGGTCACCTCCTACGAGCAGTACTTC
CDR3 protein: CASENRVTSYEQYF

D gene: TRBD1
V gene: TRBV29-1
J gene: TRBJ2-3
clone size: many
CDR3 DNA: TGCAGCGTTGAAGATCTAAGGACAGGGCCCCCAGATACGCAGTATTTT
CDR3 protein: CSVEDLRTGPPDTQYF

D gene: TRBD1
V gene: TRBV28
J gene: TRBJ1-5
clone size: many
CDR3 DNA: TGTGCCAGCAGTGTTTCGGACAGGGCAAAGAATCAGCCCCAGCATTTT
CDR3 protein: CASSVSDRAKNQPQHF

D gene: NA
V gene: TRBV12-3/TRBV12-4
J gene: TRBJ2-3
clone size: many
CDR3 DNA: TGTGCCAGCATGGCCCAAAAAAGGGATACGCAGTATTTT
CDR3 protein: CASMAQKRDTQYF

D gene: TRBD1
V gene: TRBV28
J gene: TRBJ2-2
clone size: few
CDR3 DNA: TGTGCCAGCAGTTTTCCGAGACAGGGTTTTTGGGAGAACACCGGGGAGCTGTTTTTT
CDR3 protein: CASSFPRQGFWENTGELFF

D gene: NA
V gene: TRBV24-1
J gene: TRBJ2-7
clone size: many
CDR3 DNA: TGTGCCACCAGTGACCCCAAGTATCCGGACAACGAGCAGTACTTC
CDR3 protein: CATSDPKYPDNEQYF

D gene: NA
V gene: TRBV19
J gene: TRBJ1-2
clone size: many
CDR3 DNA: TGTGCCAGTAGTGACTTCGGACAGCGTTATGGCTACACCTTC
CDR3 protein: CASSDFGQRYGYTF

D gene: TRBD2
V gene: TRBV12-3/TRBV12-4
J gene: TRBJ2-7
clone size: many
CDR3 DNA: TGTGCCAGCAGCCGCCTAGCGGGCCCCGAGCAGTACTTC
CDR3 protein: CASSRLAGPEQYF

D gene: TRBD2
V gene: TRBV12-3/TRBV12-4
J gene: TRBJ2-7
clone size: NA
CDR3 DNA: TGTGCCAGCAGTTTCTCATTAGCGGGAGATGTTGAGCAGTACTTC
CDR3 protein: CASSFSLAGDVEQYF

D gene: NA
V gene: TRBV12-3/TRBV12-4
J gene: TRBJ1-2
clone size: many
CDR3 DNA: TGTGCCAGCAGTTTTAGGCAGGGAACCTATGGCTACACCTTC
CDR3 protein: CASSFRQGTYGYTF

D gene: NA
V gene: TRBV5-1
J gene: TRBJ1-5
clone size: many
CDR3 DNA: TGCGCCAGCAGCTTGTCGGGGGGGCGGGAGCCCCAGCATTTT
CDR3 protein: CASSLSGGREPQHF

D gene: TRBD1
V gene: TRBV7-8
J gene: TRBJ2-7
clone size: few
CDR3 DNA: TGTGCCAGCAGCTGGGGGACAGGGATCTACGAGCAGTACTTC
CDR3 protein: CASSWGTGIYEQYF

D gene: NA
V gene: TRBV12-3/TRBV12-4
J gene: TRBJ1-5
clone size: many
CDR3 DNA: TGTGCCAGCAAAACGTCCGGACCGGGGCAGCCCCAGCATTTT
CDR3 protein: CASKTSGPGQPQHF

D gene: TRBD1
V gene: TRBV12-3/TRBV12-4
J gene: TRBJ2-7
clone size: many
CDR3 DNA: TGTGCCAGCAGCCGGGCCGGGACAGGCGGCTACGAGCAGTACTTC
CDR3 protein: CASSRAGTGGYEQYF

D gene: NA
V gene: TRBV12-3/TRBV12-4
J gene: TRBJ1-1
clone size: many
CDR3 DNA: TGTGCCAGCAGTTTGCAGGGGTGGGGCACTGAAGCTTTCTTT
CDR3 protein: CASSLQGWGTEAFF

D gene: NA
V gene: TRBV15
J gene: TRBJ2-7
clone size: few
CDR3 DNA: TGTGCCACCAGCAGACCGGGGTCCTACGAGCAGTACTTC
CDR3 protein: CATSRPGSYEQYF

D gene: NA
V gene: TRBV5-1
J gene: TRBJ1-1
clone size: many
CDR3 DNA: TGCGCCAGCAGCTCCCTGGGGTCCACTGAAGCTTTCTTT
CDR3 protein: CASSSLGSTEAFF

D gene: NA
V gene: TRBV12-3/TRBV12-4
J gene: TRBJ2-2
clone size: NA
CDR3 DNA: TGTGCCGGCAGTTTATCAGGACGCAACACCGGGGAGCTGTTTTTT
CDR3 protein: CAGSLSGRNTGELFF

D gene: NA
V gene: TRBV5-4
J gene: TRBJ2-2
clone size: NA
CDR3 DNA: TGTGCCAGCAGCTTCCCCCCGAACACCGGGGAGCTGTTTTTT
CDR3 protein: CASSFPPNTGELFF

D gene: TRBD1
V gene: TRBV3-1
J gene: TRBJ2-5
clone size: NA
CDR3 DNA: TGTGCCAGCAGCCAGGGACAGAGGGAAGGGGAGACCCAGTACTTC
CDR3 protein: CASSQGQREGETQYF

D gene: NA
V gene: TRBV12-3/TRBV12-4
J gene: TRBJ1-5
clone size: many
CDR3 DNA: TGTGCCAGCAGTCCCGACAAGTGGGATCAGCCCCAGCATTTT
CDR3 protein: CASSPDKWDQPQHF

D gene: NA
V gene: TRBV10-3
J gene: TRBJ2-7
clone size: NA
CDR3 DNA: TGTGCCAGCAGTGAGTCTAAGTGGACAGCTACCTCCTACGAGCAGTACTTC
CDR3 protein: CASSESKWTATSYEQYF

D gene: TRBD2
V gene: TRBV27
J gene: TRBJ2-7
clone size: many
CDR3 DNA: TGTGCCAGCAGTCCGATAGCGGGAGGGCCGGAAATCCACGAGCAGTACTTC
CDR3 protein: CASSPIAGGPEIHEQYF

D gene: NA
V gene: TRBV4-2
J gene: TRBJ2-7
clone size: few
CDR3 DNA: TGTGCCAGCAGCCAAGAAGGGGGCGGGGCAGAAGTTTCTTACGAGCAGTACTTC
CDR3 protein: CASSQEGGGAEVSYEQYF

D gene: NA
V gene: TRBV11-1
J gene: TRBJ2-2
clone size: many
CDR3 DNA: TGTGCCAGCAGCCGACCACAGGGAAGAGACACCGGGGAGCTGTTTTTT
CDR3 protein: CASSRPQGRDTGELFF